This is a list of T cell receptor beta chains from one sample in a study of blood T cell repertoires in COVID-19. Some clones are missing from TCRdb's copy, which holds only in-frame ones; the method was immunoSEQ multiplex PCR. The table records 150,000 to 200,000 clones, roughly 83% of them present only once. Sequencing was carried out using peripheral blood. The receptor source for this set is a woman aged 80 or over with active or convalescent COVID-19. The CDR3 runs from the conserved cysteine through the conserved F or W.

v_gene: TRBV20-1; j_gene: TRBJ1-2; CDR3aa: CSASVAAANYGYTF
v_gene: TRBV6-5; j_gene: TRBJ1-5; CDR3aa: CASRSGQGGNQPQHF
v_gene: TRBV2; j_gene: TRBJ1-2; CDR3aa: CASNAGVGFGYTF
v_gene: TRBV5-4; j_gene: TRBJ1-2; CDR3aa: CASSLAGGWEHGYTF
v_gene: TRBV30; j_gene: TRBJ1-4; CDR3aa: CASKGPGNEKLFF
v_gene: TRBV19; j_gene: TRBJ2-5; CDR3aa: CASSIDPQGDQETQYF
v_gene: TRBV6-6; j_gene: TRBJ1-5; CDR3aa: CASSPGGNQPQHF
v_gene: TRBV7-9; j_gene: TRBJ1-6; CDR3aa: CASSDRLGEGLGNSPLHF
v_gene: TRBV24-1; j_gene: TRBJ2-2; CDR3aa: CATSDPRRGPTGELFF
v_gene: TRBV19; j_gene: TRBJ2-7; CDR3aa: CASSINRGYEQYF
v_gene: TRBV4-3; j_gene: TRBJ1-2; CDR3aa: CASSRGDSPYGYTF
v_gene: TRBV15; j_gene: TRBJ2-7; CDR3aa: CATSRDAAGGDEQYF
v_gene: TRBV3-1/TRBV3-2; j_gene: TRBJ2-3; CDR3aa: CASSQGSVFGTQYF
v_gene: TRBV3-1/TRBV3-2; j_gene: TRBJ1-1; CDR3aa: CASSQGDRTNTEAFF
v_gene: TRBV10-3; j_gene: TRBJ1-2; CDR3aa: CATSSGQGDNYGYTF
v_gene: TRBV19; j_gene: TRBJ1-6; CDR3aa: CASSIIGGRQAPPLHF
v_gene: TRBV7-3; j_gene: TRBJ1-1; CDR3aa: CASSTGQGTTEAFF
v_gene: TRBV25-1; j_gene: TRBJ1-2; CDR3aa: CASSTMGQGYTF
v_gene: TRBV5-6; j_gene: TRBJ2-3; CDR3aa: CASSLERTDTQYF
v_gene: TRBV7-2; j_gene: TRBJ1-6; CDR3aa: CASSPGGGRGGYNSPLHF
v_gene: TRBV10-3; j_gene: TRBJ2-7; CDR3aa: CAISQGSGNEQYF
v_gene: TRBV19; j_gene: TRBJ1-5; CDR3aa: CASSVGQGAWQPQHF
v_gene: TRBV2; j_gene: TRBJ2-1; CDR3aa: CASSASGGHEQFF
v_gene: TRBV19; j_gene: TRBJ2-6; CDR3aa: CASSPPPGLGAGGANVLTF
v_gene: TRBV6-5; j_gene: TRBJ1-2; CDR3aa: CASSYSNGGGYGYTF
v_gene: TRBV6-2/TRBV6-3; j_gene: TRBJ2-1; CDR3aa: CASSSPLAGNEQFF
v_gene: TRBV3-1/TRBV3-2; j_gene: TRBJ1-1; CDR3aa: CASSQVGDTEAFF
v_gene: TRBV5-8; j_gene: TRBJ1-1; CDR3aa: CASSLVWGGGTEAFF
v_gene: TRBV28; j_gene: TRBJ1-5; CDR3aa: CASSSTGGRNQPQHF
v_gene: TRBV27; j_gene: TRBJ2-1; CDR3aa: CASSGRTGLSYNEQFF
v_gene: TRBV7-8; j_gene: TRBJ1-1; CDR3aa: CASSPRDRGAEAFF
v_gene: TRBV19; j_gene: TRBJ1-5; CDR3aa: CASSRGNSNQPQHF
v_gene: TRBV28; j_gene: TRBJ2-5; CDR3aa: CASSSSGQGWETQYF
v_gene: TRBV12-3/TRBV12-4; j_gene: TRBJ2-7; CDR3aa: CASSLGQGYEQYF
v_gene: TRBV12-5; j_gene: TRBJ1-2; CDR3aa: CASGPLRGANYGYTF
v_gene: TRBV5-4; j_gene: TRBJ1-4; CDR3aa: CASSPGQGSGVEKLFF
v_gene: TRBV6-1; j_gene: TRBJ1-2; CDR3aa: CASSLKGALGYTF
v_gene: TRBV7-2; j_gene: TRBJ2-1; CDR3aa: CASSSGQPGGNEQFF
v_gene: TRBV7-2; j_gene: TRBJ2-1; CDR3aa: CASRSYTAGTYNEQFF
v_gene: TRBV6-5; j_gene: TRBJ2-7; CDR3aa: CASPGSSEAYEQYF
v_gene: TRBV9; j_gene: TRBJ2-1; CDR3aa: CASSAGGGNSYNEQFF
v_gene: TRBV9; j_gene: TRBJ1-4; CDR3aa: CASSEGEVAGGREKLFF
v_gene: TRBV19; j_gene: TRBJ2-2; CDR3aa: CASRPGAANTGELFF
v_gene: TRBV3-1/TRBV3-2; j_gene: TRBJ2-1; CDR3aa: CASSQDFSGREIGQFF
v_gene: TRBV19; j_gene: TRBJ1-2; CDR3aa: CASTAAGRGNYGYTF
v_gene: TRBV3-1/TRBV3-2; j_gene: TRBJ2-1; CDR3aa: CASSLRTVLSSYNEQFF
v_gene: TRBV19; j_gene: TRBJ1-5; CDR3aa: CASSMEQSNQPQHF
v_gene: TRBV19; j_gene: TRBJ1-5; CDR3aa: CASSPGQGNQPQHF